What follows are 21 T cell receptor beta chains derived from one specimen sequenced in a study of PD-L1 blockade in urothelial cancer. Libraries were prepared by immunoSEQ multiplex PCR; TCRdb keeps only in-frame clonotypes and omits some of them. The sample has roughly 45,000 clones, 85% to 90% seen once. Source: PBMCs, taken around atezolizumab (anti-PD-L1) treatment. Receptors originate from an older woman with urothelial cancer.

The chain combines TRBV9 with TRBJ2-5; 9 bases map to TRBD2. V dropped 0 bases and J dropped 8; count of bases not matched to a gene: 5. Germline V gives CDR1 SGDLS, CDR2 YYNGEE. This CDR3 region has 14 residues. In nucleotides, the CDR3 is TGTGCCAGCAGCGTAGGGCGGGAGGGCGGAACCCAGTACTTC. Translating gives CASSVGREGGTQYF.

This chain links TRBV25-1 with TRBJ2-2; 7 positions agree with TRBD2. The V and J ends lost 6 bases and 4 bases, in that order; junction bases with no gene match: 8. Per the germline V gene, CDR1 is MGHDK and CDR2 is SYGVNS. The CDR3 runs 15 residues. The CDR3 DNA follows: TGTGCCAGCAGGCCCCGGGGACTATCCACCGGGGAGCTGTTTTTT. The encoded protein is CASRPRGLSTGELFF.

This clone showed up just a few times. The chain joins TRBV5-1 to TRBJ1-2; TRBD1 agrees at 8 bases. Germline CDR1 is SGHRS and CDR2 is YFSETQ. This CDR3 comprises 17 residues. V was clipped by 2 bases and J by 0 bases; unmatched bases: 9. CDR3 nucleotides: TGCGCCAGCAGCTTTTTACAGGGGGAAGCGACTAACTATGGCTACACCTTC. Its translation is CASSFLQGEATNYGYTF.

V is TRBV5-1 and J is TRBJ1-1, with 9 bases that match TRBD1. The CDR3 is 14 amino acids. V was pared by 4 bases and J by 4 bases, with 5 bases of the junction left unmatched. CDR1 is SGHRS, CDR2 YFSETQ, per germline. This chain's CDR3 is CASSVDRGITEAFF. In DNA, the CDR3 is TGCGCCAGCAGCGTGGACAGGGGTATCACTGAAGCTTTCTTT.

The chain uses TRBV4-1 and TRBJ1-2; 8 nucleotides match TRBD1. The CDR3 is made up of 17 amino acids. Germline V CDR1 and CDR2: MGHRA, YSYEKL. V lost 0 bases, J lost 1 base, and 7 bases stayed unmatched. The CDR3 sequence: CASSQDNPGQGNYGYTF. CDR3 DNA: TGCGCCAGCAGCCAAGATAACCCCGGACAGGGTAACTATGGCTACACCTTC.

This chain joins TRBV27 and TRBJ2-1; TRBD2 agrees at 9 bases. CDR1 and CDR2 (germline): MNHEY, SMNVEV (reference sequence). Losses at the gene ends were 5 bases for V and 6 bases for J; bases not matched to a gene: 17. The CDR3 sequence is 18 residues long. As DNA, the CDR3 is TGTGCCAGCAGTCCTAAAGGCCCCGGGAGCGGGAGGCGCAATGAGCAGTTCTTC. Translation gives CASSPKGPGSGRRNEQFF.

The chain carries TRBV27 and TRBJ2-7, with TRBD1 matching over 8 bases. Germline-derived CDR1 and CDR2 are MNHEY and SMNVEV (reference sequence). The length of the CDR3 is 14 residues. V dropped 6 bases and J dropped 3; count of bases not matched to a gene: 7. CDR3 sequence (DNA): TGTGCCAGCAGAAAAACAGGGGGGAACTACGAGCAGTACTTC. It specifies CASRKTGGNYEQYF.

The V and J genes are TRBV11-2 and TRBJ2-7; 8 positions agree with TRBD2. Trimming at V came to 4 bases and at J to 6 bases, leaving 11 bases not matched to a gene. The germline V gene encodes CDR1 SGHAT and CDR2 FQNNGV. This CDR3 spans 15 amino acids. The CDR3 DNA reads TGTGCCAGCAGCTCGGGCGGGGGGCCGTCAGGCGAGCAGTACTTC. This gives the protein CASSSGGGPSGEQYF. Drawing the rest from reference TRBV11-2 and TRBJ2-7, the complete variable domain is EAGVAQSPRYKIIEKRQSVAFWCNPISGHATLYWYQQILGQGPKLLIQFQNNGVVDDSQLPKDRFSAERLKGVDSTLKIQPAKLEDSAVYLCASSSGGGPSGEQYFGPGTRLTVT.

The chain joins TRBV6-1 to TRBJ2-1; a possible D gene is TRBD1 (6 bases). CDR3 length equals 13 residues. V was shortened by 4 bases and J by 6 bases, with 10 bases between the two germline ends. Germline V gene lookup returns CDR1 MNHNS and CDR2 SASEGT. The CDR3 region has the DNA TGTGCCAGCAGTGGGACAGTGTCCAATGAGCAGTTCTTC. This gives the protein CASSGTVSNEQFF.

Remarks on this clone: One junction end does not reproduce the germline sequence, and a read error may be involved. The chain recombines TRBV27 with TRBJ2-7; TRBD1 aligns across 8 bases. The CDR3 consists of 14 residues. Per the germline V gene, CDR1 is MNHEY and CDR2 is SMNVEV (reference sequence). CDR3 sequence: CASSSSDLIRGQRF. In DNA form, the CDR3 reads TGTGCCAGCAGTTCCTCCGACCTCATCAGGGGGCAGAGGTTC.

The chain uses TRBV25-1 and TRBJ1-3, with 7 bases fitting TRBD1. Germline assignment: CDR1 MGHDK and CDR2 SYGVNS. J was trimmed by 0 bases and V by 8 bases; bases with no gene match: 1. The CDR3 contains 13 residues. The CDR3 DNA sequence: TGTGCCAGCGGGACAGCCTCTGGAAACACCATATATTTT. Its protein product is CASGTASGNTIYF.

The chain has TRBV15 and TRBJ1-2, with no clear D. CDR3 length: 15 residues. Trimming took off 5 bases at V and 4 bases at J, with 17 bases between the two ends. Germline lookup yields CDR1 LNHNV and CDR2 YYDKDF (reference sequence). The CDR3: CATSPPREVGYGYTF. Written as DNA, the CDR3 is TGTGCCACCAGCCCCCCTCGTGAGGTGGGCTATGGCTACACCTTC.

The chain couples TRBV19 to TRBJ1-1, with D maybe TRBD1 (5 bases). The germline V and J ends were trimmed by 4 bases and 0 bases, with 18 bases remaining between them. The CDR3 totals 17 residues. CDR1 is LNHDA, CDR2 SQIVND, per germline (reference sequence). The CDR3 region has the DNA TGTGCCAGTAGTAATCGACAGCCGGGGGAGCTGAACACTGAAGCTTTCTTT. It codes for CASSNRQPGELNTEAFF.

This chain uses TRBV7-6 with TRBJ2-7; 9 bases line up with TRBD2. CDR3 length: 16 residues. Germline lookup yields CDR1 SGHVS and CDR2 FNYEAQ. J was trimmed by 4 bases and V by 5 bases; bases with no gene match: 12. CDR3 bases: TGTGCCAGCAGCCGGCTTCCGGGACTAGCCCAATACGAGCAGTACTTC. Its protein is CASSRLPGLAQYEQYF.

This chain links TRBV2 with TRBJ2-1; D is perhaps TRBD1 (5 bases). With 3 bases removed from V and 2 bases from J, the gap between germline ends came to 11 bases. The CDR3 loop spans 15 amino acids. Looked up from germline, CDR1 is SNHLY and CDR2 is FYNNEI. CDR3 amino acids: CASSEGLVTYNEQFF. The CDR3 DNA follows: TGTGCCAGCAGTGAGGGGCTAGTAACCTACAATGAGCAGTTCTTC. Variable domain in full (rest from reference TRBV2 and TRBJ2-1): EPEVTQTPSHQVTQMGQEVILRCVPISNHLYFYWYRQILGQKVEFLVSFYNNEISEKSEIFDDQFSVERPDGSNFTLKIRSTKLEDSAMYFCASSEGLVTYNEQFFGPGTRLTVL.

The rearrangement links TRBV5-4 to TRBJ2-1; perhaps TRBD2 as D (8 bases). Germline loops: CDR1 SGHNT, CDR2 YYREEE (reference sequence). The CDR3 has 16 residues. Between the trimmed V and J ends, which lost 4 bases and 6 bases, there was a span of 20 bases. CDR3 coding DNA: TGTGCCAGCAGCCCACTAGCGGAGTGGGACAGCAATGAGCAGTTCTTC. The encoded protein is CASSPLAEWDSNEQFF. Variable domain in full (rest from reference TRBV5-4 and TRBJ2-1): ETGVTQSPTHLIKTRGQQVTLRCSSQSGHNTVSWYQQALGQGPQFIFQYYREEENGRGNFPPRFSGLQFPNYSSELNVNALELDDSALYLCASSPLAEWDSNEQFFGPGTRLTVL.

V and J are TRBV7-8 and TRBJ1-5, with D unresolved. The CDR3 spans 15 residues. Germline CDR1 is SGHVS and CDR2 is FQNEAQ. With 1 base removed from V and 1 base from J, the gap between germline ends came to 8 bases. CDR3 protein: CASSLDIGSNQPQHF. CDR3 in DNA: TGTGCCAGCAGCTTAGATATCGGGAGCAATCAGCCCCAGCATTTT.

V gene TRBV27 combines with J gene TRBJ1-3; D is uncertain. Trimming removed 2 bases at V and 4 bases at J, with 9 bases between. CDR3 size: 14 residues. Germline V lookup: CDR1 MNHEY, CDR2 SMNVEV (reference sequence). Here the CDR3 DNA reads TGTGCCAGCAGTTTAAGCTCCGAGGGAAACACCATATATTTT. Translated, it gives CASSLSSEGNTIYF.

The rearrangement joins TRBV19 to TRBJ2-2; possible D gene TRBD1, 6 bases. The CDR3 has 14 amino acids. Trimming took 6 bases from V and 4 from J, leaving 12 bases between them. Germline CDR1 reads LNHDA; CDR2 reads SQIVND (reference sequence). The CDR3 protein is CASRWLRGTGELFF. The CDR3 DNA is TGTGCCAGTAGGTGGCTCAGGGGCACCGGGGAGCTGTTTTTT.

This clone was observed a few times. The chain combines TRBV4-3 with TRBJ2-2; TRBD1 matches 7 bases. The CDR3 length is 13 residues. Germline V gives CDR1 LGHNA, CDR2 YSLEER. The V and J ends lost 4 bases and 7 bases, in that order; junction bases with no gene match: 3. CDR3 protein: CASSPGQVGELFF. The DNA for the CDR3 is TGCGCCAGCAGCCCCGGACAGGTCGGGGAGCTGTTTTTT.

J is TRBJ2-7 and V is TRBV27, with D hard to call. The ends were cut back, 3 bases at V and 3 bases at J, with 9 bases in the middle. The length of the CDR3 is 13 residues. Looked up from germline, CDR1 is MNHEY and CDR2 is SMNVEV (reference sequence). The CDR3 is CASSFDGFYEQYF. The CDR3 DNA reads TGTGCCAGCAGTTTTGACGGGTTCTACGAGCAGTACTTC.